This TCR beta chain derives from a study of blood T cell repertoires in COVID-19 (TCRdb year 2020). Concerning the study at large: The collaborator samples originated in the United States, Italy and Spain and spanned the acute and convalescent phases of COVID-19. The material from the prospective study consisted of cDNA or gDNA derived from T cells, B-cell-depleted T cells, or PBMCs. The dataset comprised deeply sampled blood TCRbeta repertoires from subjects exposed to, actively infected with, or recovered from COVID-19. The repertoires were made available in a free public database intended to serve as a resource for research on the immune response to SARS-CoV-2. Samples came from the ongoing ImmuneRACE study (first 160 participants) plus 1,254 subjects from 6 global collaborators. Nearly every sample came with metadata listing a de-identified subject ID, COVID-19 status, age in years and sex. Where HLA class I and class II types were available, the types were taken from metadata supplied by the sample provider, not from assay-based typing. What the research found in general, with its limitations: The amount of clinical and demographic metadata varied by source and participant and was provided uncurated.

Of note for this clone: Its antigen has not been determined. Base quality data are lacking; no much larger clone is found one base away.

TCRbeta CDR3 regions were amplified from genomic DNA by means of the immunoSEQ Assay, a bias-controlled multiplex PCR. For the original study's pipeline: The number of nucleated cells in each sample was estimated by amplification of reference gene primers within the assay. To quantify the absolute abundance of each unique TCRbeta CDR3 rearrangement, sequence reads were collapsed and filtered. For each sample, productive Simpson clonality was calculated as the square root of Simpson's diversity index over productive rearrangements. The clones in this table, taken by TCRdb from immuneACCESS, are in-frame only. Not every clone is retained; where verified, under half of the shortfall comes from an unresolved V gene, and the cause of the rest is unknown. Clone size and V and J calls were adopted from that table, with D and trimming inferred from the DNA. In this sample the table shows 70,000 to 95,000 clones, approximately 80% of which occur a single time. Of the sample, 20% is held by the ten largest clones.

Collaborating institutions collected whole blood in K2EDTA tubes following their own protocols. Collaborator samples were shipped for TCRbeta analysis as frozen whole blood, isolated PBMCs, or DNA extracted from either sample type. V loses 4 bases at its end and J loses 9 bases; junction bases beyond the gene matches: 8. The cysteine opens and the phenylalanine closes a CDR3 of 15 amino acids. Here the CDR3 DNA is all that survives: 45 bases in frame from base 1. For CDR1 and CDR2, the germline V gene lists KGHSH and LQKENI. This receptor chain uses TRBV18 and TRBJ2-1; 11 central bases correspond to TRBD2. The sequence derives from a woman aged 70-85 years with acute or convalescent COVID-19. Sequencing was done on a sample of peripheral blood. The bases read TGTGCCAGCTCACGGGGTAGCGGGAGGGCCGGTGAGCAGTTCTTC. This gives the protein CASSRGSGRAGEQFF.